This entry features one TCR beta chain sequence. Method: immunoSEQ multiplex PCR; TCRdb's copy keeps in-frame clones and lacks some. This repertoire comprises fewer than 250,000 clones; its ten largest clones make up around 2%. Trimming removed 10 bases at V and 0 bases at J, with 7 bases between. The germline V gene has CDR1 MNHEY and CDR2 SVGAGI. The CDR3 runs to 13 residues. This sample was taken from a study of control samples from healthy donors and cancer patients. The specimen was blood. The chain has TRBV6-5 and TRBJ2-6; the D gene is possibly TRBD1 (5 bases). This clonotype originated in a woman between 25 and 40 years old in good health. As DNA, the CDR3 is TGTGCCACAGGGAACTCTGGGGCCAACGTCCTGACTTTC. Protein sequence: CATGNSGANVLTF.